The subject of this entry is one T cell receptor (beta chain). Its antigen is as yet unknown. This entry is derived from a study of T-cell memory formation after mild COVID-19. This CDR3 contains 16 residues. Trimming shortened V by 4 bases and J by 0 bases, and 14 bases separated the two germline ends. CDR1 SGHNT and CDR2 YYREEE come from the germline V gene (reference sequence). General study findings and limits: The authors left the SARS-CoV-2 specificity of second-wave clones peaking on day 37 unconfirmed.

TCRdb re-analysed the 5' RACE reads in MiXCR, keeping a single row per CDR3 protein. Of about 57,000 distinct CDR3 sequences listed, 12% were seen once; the top ten hold around 23%. This TCR was sampled from a man aged 18 to 30 who had mild COVID-19 (a few samples of this study predate the infection). Cell type and time point are not known. The specimen was PBMCs or a T cell subset sorted from them (not recorded which). The genes are TRBV5-4 and TRBJ2-1, with D maybe TRBD2 (5 bases). CDR3 sequence reads: CASSRTRLSSYNEQFF. DNA of the CDR3: TGTGCCAGCAGCCGGACTCGTCTCAGCTCCTACAATGAGCAGTTCTTC.